Listed below are T cell receptor beta chains from one sample, sequenced in a study of blood T cell repertoires in COVID-19. Profiling relied on immunoSEQ multiplex PCR, and the TCRdb table lists in-frame clones only, not all of them. The table shows 200,000 or so clones, with roughly 80% occurring only once. The sample taken for sequencing was peripheral blood. These receptors were taken from a man aged 60-69 years with COVID-19, enrolled during active disease. The CDR3 runs from the conserved cysteine through the conserved F or W. Fields, in order: J gene, V gene, D gene, clone size, CDR3 DNA, CDR3 protein. D genes are given only for firm matches. Not every row has a clone size; where given, it reads once, few, many or a size class.

TRBJ1-5	TRBV3-1/TRBV3-2	.	.	TGTGCCAGCAGCCAAGACGGGGGCAATCAGCCCCAGCATTTT	CASSQDGGNQPQHF
TRBJ2-5	TRBV28	.	.	TGTGCCAGCAGTCGGGCCGGGGGTGGACGATGGGAGACCCAGTACTTC	CASSRAGGGRWETQYF
TRBJ2-7	TRBV12-3/TRBV12-4	.	.	TGTGCCAGCAGTTTGGAGGGTGTGAACGAGCAGTACTTC	CASSLEGVNEQYF
TRBJ1-2	TRBV4-1	.	.	TGCGCCAGCAGCCAAAGTATCGGTGAGCGCTATGGCTACACCTTC	CASSQSIGERYGYTF
TRBJ1-2	TRBV11-2	TRBD1	.	TGTGCCAGCAGCTCACCGGGACAGGGCTCTGGCTACACCTTC	CASSSPGQGSGYTF
TRBJ1-6	TRBV6-5	.	.	TGTGCCAGCAGTTCAGGCCGAATTAATTCACCCCTCCACTTT	CASSSGRINSPLHF
TRBJ1-2	TRBV5-1	TRBD1	.	TGCGCCAGCAGCTGGGGGACAGGACTAAACTATGGCTACACCTTC	CASSWGTGLNYGYTF
TRBJ2-5	TRBV5-1	TRBD2	.	TGCGCCAGCAGCTTGGAGGCTAGCGGGAGGGAAGAGACCCAGTACTTC	CASSLEASGREETQYF
TRBJ2-3	TRBV5-4	TRBD1	.	TGTGCCAGCAGCCGCACCGGGACAGGGAGTACAGATACGCAGTATTTT	CASSRTGTGSTDTQYF
TRBJ1-5	TRBV6-5	.	.	TGTGCCAGCATCGGGGTGATTCTGCCCCAGCATTTT	CASIGVILPQHF
TRBJ1-1	TRBV7-9	.	.	TGTGCCAGCAGCTTAGACAAGAACACTGAAGCTTTCTTT	CASSLDKNTEAFF
TRBJ1-3	TRBV11-2	.	.	TGTGCCAGCAGCCTTAGCGGGACACCAGGAAACACCATATATTTT	CASSLSGTPGNTIYF
TRBJ2-7	TRBV6-2/TRBV6-3	.	.	TGTGCCAGCAGTTACTCCGACAGGAGTCGGTTCTACGAGCAGTACTTC	CASSYSDRSRFYEQYF
TRBJ1-4	TRBV6-5	.	.	TGTGCCAGCAGGCCCGGGGGAGGCGGTGAAAAACTGTTTTTT	CASRPGGGGEKLFF
TRBJ2-2	TRBV5-1	.	once	TGCGCCAGCAGCTTGGCCGGTGGGGAGCTGTTTTTT	CASSLAGGELFF
TRBJ1-5	TRBV5-8	.	.	TGTGCCAGCAGCCTATCCGGGACACCTATTGAGCAGCCCCAGCATTTT	CASSLSGTPIEQPQHF
TRBJ1-1	TRBV20-1	.	.	TGCAGTGCTAGTGGAGGGATGAACACTGAAGCTTTCTTT	CSASGGMNTEAFF
TRBJ1-5	TRBV2	.	.	TGTGCCAGCAGTAAGTCCGAGCCCAAGCATTTT	CASSKSEPKHF
TRBJ1-6	TRBV1	.	.	TGCACCAGCAGCCCCGGGGGACGGAATTCACCCCTCCACTTT	CTSSPGGRNSPLHF
TRBJ2-7	TRBV27	TRBD1	.	TGTGCCAGCAGTTTATCGAGACAGGGAAGCTACGAGCAGTACTTC	CASSLSRQGSYEQYF
TRBJ1-6	TRBV28	TRBD1	.	TGTGCCAGCAGTTTCCGGGACAGGGTTCGCTCACCCCTCCACTTT	CASSFRDRVRSPLHF
TRBJ2-7	TRBV30	.	.	TGTGCCTGGAGTCGTCAGGACTGGTACGAGCAGTACTTC	CAWSRQDWYEQYF
TRBJ1-2	TRBV7-2	TRBD1	few	TGTGCCAGCAGCTTAGGACTAGGACAGGGCTATGGCTACACCTTC	CASSLGLGQGYGYTF
TRBJ1-1	TRBV5-6	.	.	TGTGCCAGCAGCTTGGTGTCAGATGAAGCTTTCTTT	CASSLVSDEAFF
TRBJ1-2	TRBV3-1/TRBV3-2	.	.	TGTGCCAGCAGCCAAGTGTCCCGCTATGGCTACACCTTC	CASSQVSRYGYTF
TRBJ1-2	TRBV19	.	.	TGTGCCAGTAGTGAACGCGCAGGTCACTATGGCTACACCTTC	CASSERAGHYGYTF
TRBJ2-7	TRBV3-1/TRBV3-2	TRBD2	.	TGTGCCAGCAGAATAGCGGGTGTCTCAGAGCAGTACTTC	CASRIAGVSEQYF
TRBJ2-1	TRBV10-3	.	.	TGTGCCATCAGGGTGGACGGGAGCTCCTACAATGAGCAGTTCTTC	CAIRVDGSSYNEQFF
TRBJ1-2	TRBV19	TRBD1	.	TGTGCCAGTAGTCTCTCAGGGACAGCCTATGGCTACACCTTC	CASSLSGTAYGYTF
TRBJ2-1	TRBV7-3	.	.	TGTGCCAGCACGGGGAACAATGAGCAGTTCTTC	CASTGNNEQFF
TRBJ2-1	TRBV5-1	.	.	TGCGCCAGCAGCTTGGAGAGGGCGGGTGAGCAGTTCTTC	CASSLERAGEQFF
TRBJ2-1	TRBV7-9	.	.	TGTGCCAGCAGCTTAGAAGGGGACTTCAATGAGCAGTTCTTC	CASSLEGDFNEQFF
TRBJ2-1	TRBV7-2	TRBD2	.	TGTGCCAGCAGCCGCTCGGGGGGGTACAATGAGCAGTTCTTC	CASSRSGGYNEQFF
TRBJ1-2	TRBV23-1	TRBD1	.	TGCGCCAGCAGTCGTCGACAGGGTGCAGGGTATGGCTACACCTTC	CASSRRQGAGYGYTF
TRBJ1-1	TRBV9	.	.	TGTGCCAGCAGCGCGGGAGGAGGCTGGGTCACTGAAGCTTTCTTT	CASSAGGGWVTEAFF
TRBJ1-1	TRBV15	.	few	TGTGCCACCTCGGACACCCTGGTAGCTTTCTTT	CATSDTLVAFF
TRBJ1-1	TRBV24-1	.	.	TGTGCCACCAGCGGGATCCCGGGGACTGAAGCTTTCTTT	CATSGIPGTEAFF
TRBJ1-3	TRBV9	.	.	TGTGCCAGCAGCGTAACGGGGTTAGCTGGAAACACCATATATTTT	CASSVTGLAGNTIYF
TRBJ1-1	TRBV5-4	.	.	TGTGCCAGCAGCTTGGACGCAGGGCCCACTGAAGCTTTCTTT	CASSLDAGPTEAFF
TRBJ1-1	TRBV10-3	.	.	TGTGCCATCAGTGAGGAGGGTTATGAAGCTTTCTTT	CAISEEGYEAFF
TRBJ2-5	TRBV21-1	.	.	TGTGCCAGCAGCAAACCGAAGGACAGGATCGTGGAGACCCAGTACTTC	CASSKPKDRIVETQYF
TRBJ1-1	TRBV19	.	few	TGTGCCAGTAGTACCCTCTTGAACACTGAAGCTTTCTTT	CASSTLLNTEAFF
TRBJ2-3	TRBV27	.	.	TGTGCCAGCAGTTTTTGGGGCGGCACAGATACGCAGTATTTT	CASSFWGGTDTQYF
TRBJ2-2	TRBV12-1	.	.	TGTGCCAGCAGCTGGGGGCGAGAAGTCGGGGAGCTGTTTTTT	CASSWGREVGELFF
TRBJ1-1	TRBV27	.	.	TGTGCCAGCAGTTTAAAGCCGTTGGTCACTGAAGCTTTCTTT	CASSLKPLVTEAFF
TRBJ1-1	TRBV13	.	.	TGTGCCAGCAGCTTAGGGACAGTGAACACTGAAGCTTTCTTT	CASSLGTVNTEAFF